These T cell receptor beta chains were read from a single sample in a study of OX40 agonist ivuxolimab in advanced cancers. Clones were read by immunoSEQ multiplex PCR, and TCRdb kept only the in-frame ones, dropping some. The sample yields tens of thousands of clones, 65% to 90% seen once. This specimen was CD4+ or CD8+ T cells sorted from blood, taken in a trial of the OX40 agonist ivuxolimab. The source is an adult with an advanced solid tumor such as melanoma, head and neck, liver or kidney cancer. Both conserved end residues are part of each CDR3. Fields, in order: D gene, V gene, clone size, J gene, CDR3 DNA, CDR3 protein. D genes are given only for firm matches. Only part of the rows carry a size: once, few, many, or a class if the clone is expanded.

>-|TRBV5-6|-|TRBJ2-3
TGTGCCAGCAGCTTGGAGGCTCGCTTAGGGACAGATACGCAGTATTTT
CASSLEARLGTDTQYF
>-|TRBV2|few|TRBJ1-5
TGTGCCAGCAGTGAACGGCCCGGAGGCAATCAGCCCCAGCATTTT
CASSERPGGNQPQHF
>TRBD2|TRBV28|-|TRBJ2-1
TGTGCCAGCAGTTCCCAGAGACTAGCGGGAGGGCCCTCGAGGCTAAATGAGCAGTTCTTC
CASSSQRLAGGPSRLNEQFF
>TRBD1|TRBV28|few|TRBJ1-6
TGTGCCAGCAGCTCCGGGACAGGGAATTCACCCCTCCACTTT
CASSSGTGNSPLHF
>TRBD1|TRBV5-4|-|TRBJ2-7
TGTGCCAGCAGCCAAGAGGGCGGGGGACAGGGTAACTACGAGCAGTACTTC
CASSQEGGGQGNYEQYF
>TRBD2|TRBV18|once|TRBJ2-1
TGTGCCAGCTCACCACGGCCCGCCGGACTAGAAACCTACAATGAGCAGTTCTTC
CASSPRPAGLETYNEQFF
>TRBD1|TRBV2|-|TRBJ1-5
TGTGCCAGCAGTGAGGGGCAGGGGGATCAGCCCCAGCATTTT
CASSEGQGDQPQHF
>-|TRBV6-6|-|TRBJ1-1
TGTGCCAGCAGTGGAGAGATGAACACTGAAGCTTTCTTT
CASSGEMNTEAFF
>-|TRBV27|-|TRBJ2-2
TGTACCAGCAGTTTATCTACTATCGGCGGGGAGCTGTTTTTT
CTSSLSTIGGELFF
>-|TRBV7-9|-|TRBJ2-3
TGTGCCAGCAGCGGCCGGGACACAAGCACAGATACGCAGTATTTT
CASSGRDTSTDTQYF
>TRBD1|TRBV5-8|once|TRBJ1-1
TGTGCCAGCAGCGTTGGGACAGCGATGAACACTGAAGCTTTCTTT
CASSVGTAMNTEAFF
>TRBD2|TRBV30|-|TRBJ2-1
TGTGCCTGGATAGCGGGAGCGGACTACAATGAGCAGTTCTTC
CAWIAGADYNEQFF
>TRBD1|TRBV7-6|-|TRBJ2-2
TGTGCCAGCAGCCTGGGACAGGGGAACACCGGGGAGCTGTTTTTT
CASSLGQGNTGELFF
>-|TRBV30|once|TRBJ1-2
TGTGCCTGGAGTCTGGACAGTAGCTATGGCTACACCTTC
CAWSLDSSYGYTF
>-|TRBV5-8|-|TRBJ2-5
TGTGCCAGCAGCTTCTACAGGGTGGAGGAAGAGACCCAGTACTTC
CASSFYRVEEETQYF
>TRBD2|TRBV4-2|once|TRBJ2-5
TGTGCCAGCAGCCAAGAACTAGCGGGTGGCGGGGAGACCCAGTACTTC
CASSQELAGGGETQYF
>TRBD1|TRBV7-6|-|TRBJ2-3
TGTGCCAGCAGCCAGGGACAGGGAATGAGGGATACGCAGTATTTT
CASSQGQGMRDTQYF
>TRBD2|TRBV9|-|TRBJ2-5
TGTGCCAGCAGCGTAGAGGAAGCGGGAGGTGGAGAGACCCAGTACTTC
CASSVEEAGGGETQYF
>-|TRBV18|-|TRBJ1-4
TGTGCCAGCTCACCACCTCCCCCTAACGAGGAAAAACTGTTTTTT
CASSPPPPNEEKLFF
>-|TRBV5-1|-|TRBJ1-1
TGCGCCAGCAGCTTGGATGCAGAGAACACTGAAGCTTTCTTT
CASSLDAENTEAFF
>TRBD2|TRBV30|-|TRBJ2-5
TGTGCCTCGGTGGGGGGGAGGTCCGTAGAGACCCAGTACTTC
CASVGGRSVETQYF
>TRBD2|TRBV28|-|TRBJ2-1
TGTGCCAGCAGTTTCCCGGGACTAGCGGAGGTCAATGAGCAGTTCTTC
CASSFPGLAEVNEQFF
>-|TRBV6-5|-|TRBJ1-1
TGTGCCAGCAGTGTGTCGGAGACTGAAGCTTTCTTT
CASSVSETEAFF
>TRBD2|TRBV9|-|TRBJ2-1
TGTGCCAGCAGCGTAGCCGCCGGATCTAGCGGAGTCTACAATGAGCAGTTCTTC
CASSVAAGSSGVYNEQFF
>TRBD2|TRBV27|once|TRBJ2-1
TGTGCCGGCACCCCTGACTGGCTAGCGGGACATGAGCAGTTCTTC
CAGTPDWLAGHEQFF
>-|TRBV19|-|TRBJ2-1
TGTGCCAGTAGTATTAGCGGTGGGCTGTACAATGAGCAGTTCTTC
CASSISGGLYNEQFF
>-|TRBV5-4|-|TRBJ1-2
TGTGCCAGCAGCTTTAGGGACCACTATGGCTACACCTTC
CASSFRDHYGYTF
>-|TRBV7-2|once|TRBJ2-1
TGTGCCAGCAGCCTCGGGCACCCTAGGGATGAGCAGTTCTTC
CASSLGHPRDEQFF
>-|TRBV7-9|-|TRBJ2-1
TGTGCCAGCAGCTTGGTAGACAGAGGCGATGAGCAGTTCTTC
CASSLVDRGDEQFF
>-|TRBV14|-|TRBJ2-3
TGTGCCAGCAGCGAAAACCCGTGGGGGACCACAGATACGCAGTATTTT
CASSENPWGTTDTQYF
>TRBD1|TRBV27|-|TRBJ2-3
TGTGCCAGCAGTTTCTTGACAGGGGGCACAGATACGCAGTATTTT
CASSFLTGGTDTQYF
>TRBD2|TRBV29-1|few|TRBJ2-1
TGCAGCGCCGTCACTAGCGGGGGGTCCTACAATGAGCAGTTCTTC
CSAVTSGGSYNEQFF
>-|TRBV19|-|TRBJ1-5
TGTGCCAGTAGTAGGGGGCAGGGCAATCAGCCCCAGCATTTT
CASSRGQGNQPQHF
>-|TRBV9|-|TRBJ2-1
TGTGCCAGCAGCGCTTCCGGGACGGGCTACAATGAGCAGTTCTTC
CASSASGTGYNEQFF
>-|TRBV27|-|TRBJ2-1
TGTGCCAGCAGTCAGAGCGGGCTCAACAATGAGCAGTTCTTC
CASSQSGLNNEQFF
>-|TRBV19|-|TRBJ2-1
TGTGCCAGTAGTATAGATGGCAGCTACAATGAGCAGTTCTTC
CASSIDGSYNEQFF
>-|TRBV27|-|TRBJ1-4
TGTGCCAGCAGTCCTGGGTTGGGTGAAAAACTGTTTTTT
CASSPGLGEKLFF
>TRBD1|TRBV28|-|TRBJ1-4
TGTGCCAGCAGTCCAACTCGCGGGACAGGGGATGAAAAACTGTTTTTT
CASSPTRGTGDEKLFF
>-|TRBV15|-|TRBJ2-1
TGTGCCACCAGCAGGGACCGCTCCTACAATGAGCAGTTCTTC
CATSRDRSYNEQFF
>-|TRBV4-1|-|TRBJ1-3
TGCGCCAGCAGCCAAGACAGGGCATCTGGAAACACCATATATTTT
CASSQDRASGNTIYF
>-|TRBV2|-|TRBJ2-3
TGTGCCAGCAGCGACGGACCGGCAGATACGCAGTATTTT
CASSDGPADTQYF
>-|TRBV28|-|TRBJ2-5
TGTGCCAGCAGGTCCGGGACACTGATCTTCCAAGAGACCCAGTACTTC
CASRSGTLIFQETQYF
>-|TRBV5-6|-|TRBJ1-2
TGTGCCAGCAGCTTGGAGCAGGCTCTCTATGGCTACACCTTC
CASSLEQALYGYTF
>-|TRBV28|-|TRBJ2-5
TGTGCCAGCAGCCGGCCCGTGGAGACCCAGTACTTC
CASSRPVETQYF
>TRBD1|TRBV6-4|-|TRBJ2-2
TGTGCCAGCAGTTCGGGACAGGGCTCGGGGGAGCTGTTTTTT
CASSSGQGSGELFF
>-|TRBV27|once|TRBJ2-7
TGTGCCAGCAGTTTAAGGATTGGTAGCGGCTTATCCTACGAGCAGTACTTC
CASSLRIGSGLSYEQYF
>-|TRBV6-1|once|TRBJ2-6
TGTGCCAGCAGTGAATGGGGCCAGGGGAGGACTGGGGCCAACGTCCTGACTTTC
CASSEWGQGRTGANVLTF
>TRBD2|TRBV10-3|-|TRBJ2-1
TGTGCCATCAGTGAGGGACTAGCGGGAGAGCAGTTCTTC
CAISEGLAGEQFF
>TRBD2|TRBV11-2|-|TRBJ2-2
TGTGCCAGCAGCTTAGAAGCTAGCGGGAACACCGGGGAGCTGTTTTTT
CASSLEASGNTGELFF
>TRBD1|TRBV19|-|TRBJ2-1
TGTGCCAGTAAAGGTTGGACAGGGGCCAACAATGAGCAGTTCTTC
CASKGWTGANNEQFF
>-|TRBV5-6|-|TRBJ2-5
TGTGCCAGCAGCTTGGAAGGAACCCAAGAGACCCAGTACTTC
CASSLEGTQETQYF
>TRBD1|TRBV6-5|-|TRBJ1-5
TGTGCCAGCAGTCCAGGGGGGAATCAGCCCCAGCATTTT
CASSPGGNQPQHF
>-|TRBV27|many|TRBJ2-3
TGTGCCAGCAGGTTGACTTGGGGGAGTTTTACAGATACGCAGTATTTT
CASRLTWGSFTDTQYF
>TRBD2|TRBV9|-|TRBJ2-2
TGTGCCAGCAGCGTAGCGGGCGGGGGGTCCGGGGAGCTGTTTTTT
CASSVAGGGSGELFF
>-|TRBV5-6|once|TRBJ1-4
TGTGCCAGCAGCTTGGAAGGGTATGGTGAAAAACTGTTTTTT
CASSLEGYGEKLFF
>-|TRBV9|-|TRBJ1-2
TGTGCCAGCAGCGTAGCCGGGACTAGAGGCTTTTCAGCTAACTATGGCTACACCTTC
CASSVAGTRGFSANYGYTF
>TRBD1|TRBV11-2|-|TRBJ1-2
TGTGCCAGCAGCTTAGGTGAGGGGGCAGCCGGCTACACCTTC
CASSLGEGAAGYTF
>TRBD1|TRBV7-9|-|TRBJ2-1
TGTGCCAGCAGCTTAGGTTATGGACAGGATCTCAATGAGCAGTTCTTC
CASSLGYGQDLNEQFF
>-|TRBV14|once|TRBJ1-1
TGTGCCAGCAGCCAAGAAGGGATGACCGAAGCTTTCTTT
CASSQEGMTEAFF
>-|TRBV5-4|-|TRBJ1-6
TGTGCCAGCAGCTTGGGGTATTCACCCCTCCACTTT
CASSLGYSPLHF